The 21 T cell receptor beta chains below all came from one sample that was sequenced in a study of blood T cell repertoires in COVID-19. TCRdb's table, derived via immunoSEQ multiplex PCR, lists solely in-frame clones and lacks some. Of tens of thousands of clones detected, less than 95% appear once; the ten largest clones hold approximately 6.2%. The specimen sequenced was peripheral blood. The receptors derive from a man aged 35-49 years with acute or convalescent COVID-19.

This clone was counted between two and nine times. The CDR3 DNA sequence: TGTGCCAGCAGCGTAGACAGGGGCCCTGCTAACTATGGCTACACCTTC. Translating it yields CASSVDRGPANYGYTF. V gene TRBV9 combines with J gene TRBJ1-2, with 7 positions matching TRBD1. Unmatched junction bases numbered 5, after V lost 0 bases and J lost 0 bases. The CDR3 is 16 amino acids. The germline gives CDR1 SGDLS, CDR2 YYNGEE.

This rearrangement joins TRBV3-1 (or the pseudogene TRBV3-2) to TRBJ2-2; D unclear. The germline V and J ends were trimmed by 1 base and 7 bases, with 4 bases remaining between them. Germline CDR1 is LGHDT and CDR2 is YNNKEL (reference sequence). This CDR3 comprises 12 residues. CDR3 in amino acids: CASSQARGELFF. The CDR3 coding sequence is TGTGCCAGCAGCCAAGCTCGCGGGGAGCTGTTTTTT.

This clone was counted only a few times. V and J are TRBV6-6 and TRBJ1-1, with a possible D match to TRBD1 (5 bases). CDR1 and CDR2 from the germline V gene are MNHNY and SVGAGI (reference sequence). This CDR3 has 15 amino acids. V lost 0 bases, J lost 6 bases, and 14 bases lay in between. Written as DNA, the CDR3 is TGTGCCAGCAGTTACTCGGGCCAGGGTGGCGCTGAAGCTTTCTTT. It codes for CASSYSGQGGAEAFF.

V usage is TRBV11-2 and J usage is TRBJ2-1; the match to TRBD1 covers 10 bases. This CDR3 region has 17 residues. V trimming: 5 bases; J trimming: 5 bases; junction bases outside the gene matches: 12. CDR1 and CDR2 from the germline V gene are SGHAT and FQNNGV. The CDR3 protein is CASSPRAPGQGNNEQFF. The CDR3 bases are TGTGCCAGCAGCCCTAGGGCCCCGGGACAGGGGAACAATGAGCAGTTCTTC.

CDR3 loop: CASSIINSPLHF. The CDR3 DNA is TGTGCCAGTAGTATTATTAATTCACCCCTCCACTTT. The gene calls are TRBV19 and TRBJ1-6; D is unclear. Germline assignment: CDR1 LNHDA and CDR2 SQIVND (reference sequence). The V and J ends lost 3 bases and 6 bases respectively, with 3 bases between them. This CDR3 region has 12 residues.

The rearrangement uses TRBV6-6 and TRBJ1-1; D may be TRBD1 (6 bases). CDR1 MNHNY and CDR2 SVGAGI come from the germline V gene (reference sequence). V was pared by 7 bases and J by 3 bases, with 15 bases between. The CDR3 covers 14 residues. The CDR3 region has the DNA TGTGCCAGCACTGAACAGGGAAGTCACACTGAAGCTTTCTTT. Protein: CASTEQGSHTEAFF.

The V gene is TRBV3-1 (or the pseudogene TRBV3-2), the J gene TRBJ1-1; no clear D gene. The germline V gene has CDR1 LGHDT and CDR2 YNNKEL (reference sequence). The CDR3 length is 15 residues. V was cut by 2 bases and J by 2 bases, with 12 bases left in between. Here the CDR3 reads CASSQRRRGNTEAFF. CDR3 nucleotides: TGTGCCAGCAGCCAACGAAGGCGGGGAAACACTGAAGCTTTCTTT.

This sequence joins TRBV11-3 and TRBJ2-3; 10 bases are shared with TRBD2. Germline CDR1 SGHNT, CDR2 YENEEA. The CDR3 is 14 amino acids. After removal of 6 bases from V and 5 bases from J, the junction contained 5 bases not matched to a gene. For the CDR3, the DNA is TGTGCCAGCAGGCTAGCGGGAGAACGAGATACGCAGTATTTT. It yields the protein CASRLAGERDTQYF.

CDR3 nucleotides: TGTGCCAGCAGTGGGGGCAGGCCCCTTAACTCCTACGAGCAGTACTTC. Residues: CASSGGRPLNSYEQYF. J is TRBJ2-7 and V is TRBV6-1; possibly TRBD1 for D (5 bases). This CDR3 spans 16 amino acids. V was shortened by 4 bases and J by 0 bases, with 16 bases between the two germline ends. Per germline, CDR1 MNHNS and CDR2 SASEGT.

V gene TRBV13 combines with J gene TRBJ2-2, with a weak D call TRBD2 (6 bases). Trimming stripped 2 bases from V and 0 bases from J, with 16 bases between. This CDR3 region has 18 residues. CDR1 and CDR2 from the germline V gene are PRHDT and FYEKMQ (reference sequence). The CDR3 protein is CASSLRPWVAANTGELFF. In DNA, the CDR3 is TGTGCCAGCAGCTTACGTCCCTGGGTAGCGGCGAACACCGGGGAGCTGTTTTTT.

J is TRBJ1-4 and V is TRBV14; a weak D match, TRBD1 (6 bases). The CDR3 extends over 18 amino acids. Looked up from germline, CDR1 is SGHDN and CDR2 is FVKESK. V lost 3 bases to trimming and J lost 7 bases, with 24 bases between them. The CDR3 is CASSQAGPLQGRFEKLFF. The CDR3 DNA reads as TGTGCCAGCAGCCAGGCTGGTCCCTTACAGGGCAGGTTTGAAAAACTGTTTTTT.

CDR3 amino acids: CASSGARGFGNEKLFF. In DNA form, the CDR3 reads TGTGCCAGCAGTGGGGCCCGGGGATTTGGTAATGAAAAACTGTTTTTT. The genes are TRBV2 and TRBJ1-4; no definite D call. CDR1 is SNHLY and CDR2 is FYNNEI in the germline V gene. CDR3 length: 16 residues. The V and J ends lost 4 bases and 4 bases respectively, with 16 bases between them.

This rearrangement joins TRBV27 to TRBJ2-1; 10 positions agree with TRBD2. Germline loops: CDR1 MNHEY, CDR2 SMNVEV (reference sequence). The CDR3 is made up of 15 amino acids. V lost 2 bases to trimming and J lost 8 bases; unmatched junction nucleotides: 6. DNA for the CDR3: TGTGCCAGCAGTTTAGGGCTAGCGGGAGTCGATGAGCAGTTCTTC. Translation gives CASSLGLAGVDEQFF.

The rearrangement uses TRBV18 and TRBJ2-7; TRBD1 aligns across 8 bases. The CDR3 totals 17 residues. Germline CDR1 KGHSH, CDR2 LQKENI. V gave up 3 bases and J gave up 2 bases; unmatched junction bases: 12. In DNA form, the CDR3 reads TGTGCCAGCTCACCGACATTCGGACAGGGCGGGACCTACGAGCAGTACTTC. It translates to CASSPTFGQGGTYEQYF.

V gene TRBV7-9 combines with J gene TRBJ1-6, with 8 positions matching TRBD1. This CDR3 is built from 13 residues. V was clipped by 6 bases and J by 9 bases; unmatched bases: 4. Germline V gene data show CDR1 as SEHNR and CDR2 as FQNEAQ (reference sequence). The DNA for the CDR3 is TGTGCCAGCAGTAATACAGGGGGTTCACCCCTCCACTTT. Protein sequence: CASSNTGGSPLHF.

A single count supports this clone. CDR3 sequence: CASSQEVGRERHDEQFF. The CDR3 DNA is TGTGCCAGCAGCCAAGAGGTAGGGCGGGAGCGGCACGATGAGCAGTTCTTC. V usage is TRBV14 and J usage is TRBJ2-1; TRBD2 matches 7 bases. CDR3 length: 17 amino acids. Germline trimming cut 0 bases from V and 8 bases from J; bases unmatched to any gene: 13. Germline CDR1 SGHDN, CDR2 FVKESK.

The chain combines TRBV6-6 with TRBJ2-7; a possible D gene is TRBD1 (6 bases). The CDR3 runs 11 residues. Germline V gives CDR1 MNHNY, CDR2 SVGAGI (reference sequence). V was clipped by 6 bases and J by 3 bases, with 6 bases between them. Here the CDR3 reads CASRGGYEQYF. In nucleotides, the CDR3 is TGTGCCAGCAGAGGGGGCTACGAGCAGTACTTC.

The chain combines TRBV19 with TRBJ2-2; a possible D gene is TRBD2 (6 bases). Trimming stripped 4 bases from V and 1 base from J, with 25 bases between. Germline CDR1 is LNHDA and CDR2 is SQIVND (reference sequence). This CDR3 comprises 20 residues. The CDR3 loop reads CASSRRGPGRLVLNTGELFF. The CDR3, as DNA: TGTGCCAGTAGTAGGCGGGGACCGGGACGGCTTGTCTTGAACACCGGGGAGCTGTTTTTT.

V usage is TRBV7-6 and J usage is TRBJ2-1, with 8 bases identical to TRBD2. The trim removed 4 bases at V and 8 bases at J, leaving 13 bases unmatched. CDR3 length equals 16 residues. Germline CDR1 SGHVS, CDR2 FNYEAQ. DNA for the CDR3: TGTGCCAGCAGCTCCCAAGGAGGAGCGGGAGAGGATGAGCAGTTCTTC. Protein sequence: CASSSQGGAGEDEQFF.

The chain has TRBV12-3 or TRBV12-4 and TRBJ1-2, with no clear D. This CDR3 has 12 amino acids. Trimming removed 2 bases at V and 2 bases at J, with 3 bases between. The CDR3: CASSLLNYGYTF. DNA of the CDR3: TGTGCCAGCAGTTTACTCAACTATGGCTACACCTTC.

This rearrangement joins TRBV9 to TRBJ2-5; 10 bases match TRBD1. The germline V gene has CDR1 SGDLS and CDR2 YYNGEE. The junction had 3 bases not matched to a gene; V was cut back by 5 bases and J by 5 bases. CDR3 size: 13 residues. CDR3 bases: TGTGCCAGCAGGGGACAGGGGACGGAGACCCAGTACTTC. Protein sequence: CASRGQGTETQYF.